The 5 T cell receptor beta chains below were found in one sample sequenced in a study of regulatory T cells in long-lasting Graves disease. Library construction for TCR beta used iRepertoire HTBI primers and Arm-PCR of CDR3 regions. TCRdb ran MiXCR on the multiplex PCR reads and lists one entry per CDR3 protein. The repertoire holds 350,000 to 500,000 distinct CDR3 sequences, with roughly 15% as singletons. Described time point: newly diagnosed GD, antithyroid drugs for less than 3 months. RNA isolated from PBMCs was used to make the TCR library. In addition, the sample was reused for a study of T cells in Graves' hyperthyroidism and ophthalmopathy.

The sequences come from peripheral blood mononuclear cells (PBMCs), collected at new diagnosis, from a patient treated with antithyroid drugs. These receptors were obtained from a woman younger than 35 with Graves disease.

This rearrangement joins TRBV20-1 to TRBJ2-1, with D tentatively TRBD1 (6 bases). Trimming removed 3 bases at V and 5 bases at J, with 14 bases between. CDR3 size: 14 residues. Germline V gene lookup returns CDR1 DFQATT and CDR2 SNEGSKA (reference sequence). The DNA for the CDR3 is TGCAGTGCTAGGTTGGGGGCCGCGGACAATGAGCAGTTCTTC. Amino acid sequence: CSARLGAADNEQFF.

This clonotype has ten or more counts. The chain recombines TRBV11-2 with TRBJ2-1; D uncertain. There are 13 residues in the CDR3. CDR1 SGHAT and CDR2 FQNNGV come from the germline V gene. Trimming stripped 1 base from V and 12 bases from J, with 13 bases between. The CDR3 DNA sequence: TGTGCCAGCAGCTTAGGGGATCTCGGCTGGCAGTTCTTC. This codes for CASSLGDLGWQFF.

This clonotype showed up just a few times. The V call is TRBV29-1, the J call TRBJ2-2, with D unclear. The germline CDR1 and CDR2 sequences are SQVTM and ANQGSEA. V was trimmed by 6 bases and J by 7 bases, leaving 6 bases between them. This CDR3 region has 10 residues. CDR3 bases: TGCAGCGTAGGAGACGGGGAGCTGTTTTTT. This sequence encodes CSVGDGELFF.

This clonotype was seen only a few times. The J gene is TRBJ1-4, the V gene TRBV27, with TRBD1 matching 11 bases. The CDR3 is 16 residues long. Trimming removed 4 bases from V and 10 bases from J; junction bases left unmatched: 11. Per germline, CDR1 MNHEY and CDR2 SMNVEV (reference sequence). This CDR3 reads CASSSWDRGGVGKLFF. The DNA for the CDR3 is TGTGCCAGCAGTTCGTGGGACAGGGGGGGGGTCGGAAAACTGTTTTTT.

This clonotype was counted once. This sequence may be a read error, since a much larger clone differs from it by one base. V and J are TRBV20-1 and TRBJ2-1, with 14 bases identical to TRBD2. The length of the CDR3 is 19 residues. The V gene end was trimmed by 4 bases and the J gene end by 10 bases; junction bases not matched to a gene: 21. Per the germline V gene, CDR1 is DFQATT and CDR2 is SNEGSKA (reference sequence). CDR3 residues: CSAMADPGLAGVRSYEQFF. For the CDR3, the DNA is TGCAGTGCTATGGCCGATCCGGGACTAGCGGGAGTCAGATCCTACGAGCAGTTCTTC.